This T cell receptor beta chain was sequenced during a study of T cell responses to AZD1222 COVID-19 vaccine. Clones were read by immunoSEQ multiplex PCR, and TCRdb kept only the in-frame ones, dropping some. This table holds about 85,000 clones, about 90% found once. This CDR3 spans 14 amino acids. After removal of 2 bases from V and 9 bases from J, the junction contained 5 bases not matched to a gene. The germline CDR1 and CDR2 sequences are MDHEN and SYDVKM. Here the sequenced sample was peripheral blood, taken on day 0 of AZD1222 vaccination. The chain uses TRBV28 and TRBJ2-1, with TRBD2 matching over 9 bases. The receptor was derived from an adult in good health. The CDR3 DNA is TGTGCCAGCAGTTTAGGGACTAGCATTAGTGAGCAGTTCTTC. Protein product: CASSLGTSISEQFF.